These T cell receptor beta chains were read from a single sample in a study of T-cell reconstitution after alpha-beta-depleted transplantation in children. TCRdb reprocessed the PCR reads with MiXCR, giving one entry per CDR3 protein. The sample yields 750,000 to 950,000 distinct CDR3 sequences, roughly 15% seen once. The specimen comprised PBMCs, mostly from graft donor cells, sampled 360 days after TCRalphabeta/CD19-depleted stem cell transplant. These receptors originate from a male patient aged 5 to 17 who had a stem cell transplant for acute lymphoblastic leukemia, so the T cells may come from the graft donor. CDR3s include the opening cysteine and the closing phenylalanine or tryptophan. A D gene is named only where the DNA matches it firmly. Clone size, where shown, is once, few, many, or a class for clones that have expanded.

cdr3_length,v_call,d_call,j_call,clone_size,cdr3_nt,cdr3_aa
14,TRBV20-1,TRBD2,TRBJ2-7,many,TGCAGTGCTAGATCGGGCGGGAGGGCCTCCGAGCAGTACTTC,CSARSGGRASEQYF
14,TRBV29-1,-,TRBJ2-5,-,TGCAGCGTGTCCGGGACCAGCACGCAAGAGACCCAGTACTTC,CSVSGTSTQETQYF
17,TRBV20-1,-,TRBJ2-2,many,TGCAGTGCTAGGAAGGGATATACGAGCGCTGGCACCGGGGAGCTGTTTTTT,CSARKGYTSAGTGELFF
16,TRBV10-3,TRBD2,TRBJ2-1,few,TGTGCCATCAGTGACCCGACTAGCGGGTGGGAAGTGGAGCAGTTCTTC,CAISDPTSGWEVEQFF
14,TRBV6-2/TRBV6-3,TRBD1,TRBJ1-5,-,TGTGCCACCTATACGGGACAGGGACAACAGCCCCAGCATTTT,CATYTGQGQQPQHF
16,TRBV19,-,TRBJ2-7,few,TGTGCCAGTAGTACCCCCCGGCAGGGGAGCTCCTACGAGCAGTACTTC,CASSTPRQGSSYEQYF
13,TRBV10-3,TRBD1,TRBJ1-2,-,TGTGCCATCCGACAGGGCCTCTTCTATGGCTACACCTTC,CAIRQGLFYGYTF
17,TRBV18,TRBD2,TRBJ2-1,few,TGTGCCAGCTCACCACGTCTAGCGGGAGTAACTTACAATGAGCAGTTCTTC,CASSPRLAGVTYNEQFF
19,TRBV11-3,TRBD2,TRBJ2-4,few,TGTGCCAGCAGCTTAGTAGACGCTAGCGGGAGCAGGGGGAAAAACATTCAGTACTTC,CASSLVDASGSRGKNIQYF
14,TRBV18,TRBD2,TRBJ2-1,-,TGTGCCAGCTCGACTAGCGGGAGGCCGGATGAGCAGTTCTTC,CASSTSGRPDEQFF
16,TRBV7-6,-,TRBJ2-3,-,TGTGCCAGCAGCTTAGTAGCAGGGCCTTTCACAGATACGCAGTATTTT,CASSLVAGPFTDTQYF
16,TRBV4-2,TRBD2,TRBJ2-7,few,TGTGCCAGCAGCCAAGCCGGGACTAGCGGGAGTCACGAGCAGTACTTC,CASSQAGTSGSHEQYF
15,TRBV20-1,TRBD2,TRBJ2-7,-,TGCAGTGCTAGTTGGACTAGCGGGAGTTCCTACGAGCAGTACTTC,CSASWTSGSSYEQYF
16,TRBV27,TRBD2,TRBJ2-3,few,TGTGCCAGTGTCCACCCGTGGGGACTAGCAGATGATACGCAGTATTTT,CASVHPWGLADDTQYF
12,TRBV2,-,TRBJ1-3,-,TGTGCCAAGACGGCTTCTGGAAACACCATATATTTT,CAKTASGNTIYF
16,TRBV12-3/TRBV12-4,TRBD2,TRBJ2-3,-,TGTGCCAGCAGTACCTTAGGACTAGCGGAAGGAGATACGCAGTATTTT,CASSTLGLAEGDTQYF
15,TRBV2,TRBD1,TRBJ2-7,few,TGTGCCAGCAGACCCAACAGGGGCGCTCCTTTAGAGCAGTACTTC,CASRPNRGAPLEQYF
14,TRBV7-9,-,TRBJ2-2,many,TGTGCCAGCAGCTTGGACGGTTGGCCAGGGGAGCTGTTTTTT,CASSLDGWPGELFF
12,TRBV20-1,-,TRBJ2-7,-,TGCAGTGCTGTGGACCTCTCCTACGAGCAGTACTTC,CSAVDLSYEQYF
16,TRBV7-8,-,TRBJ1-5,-,TGTGCCAGCAGCCCCGGGCAGCTCCGATCCCATCAGCCCCAGCATTTT,CASSPGQLRSHQPQHF
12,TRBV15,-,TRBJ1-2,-,TGTGTATCCGGGAGGGGTGGTGCTGGCTACACCTTC,CVSGRGGAGYTF
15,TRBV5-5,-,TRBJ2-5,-,TGTGCCAGCAGCTTCGGAGTCGGAAGGCAAGAGACCCAGTACTTC,CASSFGVGRQETQYF
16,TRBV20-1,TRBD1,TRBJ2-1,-,TGCAGTGCTAGACCCTCGGGCAGGGGGCGGTACAATGAGCAGTTCTTC,CSARPSGRGRYNEQFF
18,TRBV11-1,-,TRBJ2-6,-,TGTGCCAGCAGCTCCACGCAGGCGGGACAAACTGGGGCCAACGTCCTGACTTTC,CASSSTQAGQTGANVLTF
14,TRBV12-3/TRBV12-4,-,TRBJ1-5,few,TGTGCCAGCAGCCAAACAGGTTCGAATCAGCCCCAGCATTTT,CASSQTGSNQPQHF
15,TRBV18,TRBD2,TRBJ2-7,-,TGTGCCAGCTCACCACCCCAGCGGGAGGGCTACGAGCAGTACTTC,CASSPPQREGYEQYF
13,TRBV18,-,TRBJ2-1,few,TGTGCCAGCTCACCGGCGGATTACAATGAGCAGTTCTTC,CASSPADYNEQFF
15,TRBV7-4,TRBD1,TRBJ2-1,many,TGTGCCAGCAGCTCCTTGGACAGGGAAGAATATGAGCAGTTCTTC,CASSSLDREEYEQFF
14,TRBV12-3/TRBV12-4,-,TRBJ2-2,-,TGTGCCAGCAGTTTTTGGGGGAGCACCGGGGAGCTGTTTTTT,CASSFWGSTGELFF
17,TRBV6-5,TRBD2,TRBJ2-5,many,TGTGCCAGCAGTTTCAGGCCTAGCGGGAGTCTAGCAGAGACCCAGTACTTC,CASSFRPSGSLAETQYF
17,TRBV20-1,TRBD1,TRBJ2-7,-,TGCAGTGCTAGAGACTGGACCACGGGACAGGGGATATACGAGCAGTACTTC,CSARDWTTGQGIYEQYF
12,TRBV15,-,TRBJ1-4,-,TGTGCCACCAGCAGAGTTGGTGAAAAACTGTTTTTT,CATSRVGEKLFF
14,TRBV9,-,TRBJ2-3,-,TGTGCCAGCAGCGGGACGGTCCCCACAGATACGCAGTATTTT,CASSGTVPTDTQYF
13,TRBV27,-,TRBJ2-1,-,TGTGCCAGCAGCCCAGGACTCAAGAATGAGCAGTTCTTC,CASSPGLKNEQFF
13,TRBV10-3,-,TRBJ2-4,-,TGTGCCATCAGAACTCGGGAGTCCGACATTCAGTACTTC,CAIRTRESDIQYF
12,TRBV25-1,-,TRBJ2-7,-,TGTGCCAGCAGTGATTCGGCCTACGAGCAGTACTTC,CASSDSAYEQYF
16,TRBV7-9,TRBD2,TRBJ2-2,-,TGTGCCAGCAGCTCACCGGGAGGCAAGAACACCGGGGAGCTGTTTTTT,CASSSPGGKNTGELFF
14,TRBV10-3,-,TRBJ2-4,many,TGTGCCATTTCAGGGACGATAGCCAAAAACATTCAGTACTTC,CAISGTIAKNIQYF
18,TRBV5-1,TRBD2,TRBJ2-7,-,TGCGCCAGCAGCTCTAGAAGGCTAGCGGGAGGTGTGACCTACGAGCAGTACTTC,CASSSRRLAGGVTYEQYF
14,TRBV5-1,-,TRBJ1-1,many,TGCGCCAGCAGCTTCGGAGACGGGAACACTGAAGCTTTCTTT,CASSFGDGNTEAFF
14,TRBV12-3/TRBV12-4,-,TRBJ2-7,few,TGTGCCAGCAGTTTACGGAGGGACGGCTACGAGCAGTACTTC,CASSLRRDGYEQYF
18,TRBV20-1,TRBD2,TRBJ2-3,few,TGCAGTGCTACGGCGTTGCGGGGAGCGGGGACCCGCACAGATACGCAGTATTTT,CSATALRGAGTRTDTQYF